This T cell receptor beta chain came from a study of blood T cells in healthy people across ages. Trimming took 5 bases from V and 6 from J; bases not matched to a gene: 8. The CDR3 runs 14 residues. This clonotype was counted between two and nine times. Next came a second PCR, run for about 7 to 12 cycles, which used a sample-barcoded 5' primer along with a J-beta primer mix. TCRdb itself ran the 5' RACE reads through MiXCR, one entry per CDR3 protein. The sample shows about 2 million distinct CDR3 sequences, 49% of them seen only once. The TCR originated in a middle-aged woman in good health. J is TRBJ2-7 and V is TRBV12-3 or TRBV12-4; 9 bases are a match to TRBD1. Material: blood. The CDR3 DNA follows: TGTGCCAGCAGTCTCGGGACAGGGCCCTCCGAGCAGTACTTC. It is translated as CASSLGTGPSEQYF.